The T cell receptor (beta chain) under discussion was sequenced for a study of blood T cells in healthy people across ages. Trimming removed 1 base from V and 9 bases from J, with 9 bases in between. Germline V gene lookup returns CDR1 MNHNS and CDR2 SASEGT. The CDR3 loop spans 13 amino acids. Study results and limitations: Unsorted PBMC input precluded a conclusive naive versus antigen-experienced comparison.

Through a sample-barcoded 5' primer and a J-beta primer mix, a second PCR was run for about 6 to 12 cycles. Each of the samples gave a minimum of 2.5 million paired-end reads that contained CDR3. TCRdb ran MiXCR on the 5' RACE reads and lists one entry per CDR3 protein. The sample consists of around 1,600,000 distinct CDR3 sequences, roughly 43% of them appearing once. For this clonotype: Its specificity is unknown.

The clonotype was recovered from a woman between 18 and 29 years old in good health. This rearrangement joins TRBV6-1 to TRBJ2-2, with D hard to call. Sequences were obtained from blood. The CDR3 loop reads CASSEDGWWELFF. The CDR3 nucleotides are TGTGCCAGCAGTGAAGACGGATGGTGGGAGCTGTTTTTT.